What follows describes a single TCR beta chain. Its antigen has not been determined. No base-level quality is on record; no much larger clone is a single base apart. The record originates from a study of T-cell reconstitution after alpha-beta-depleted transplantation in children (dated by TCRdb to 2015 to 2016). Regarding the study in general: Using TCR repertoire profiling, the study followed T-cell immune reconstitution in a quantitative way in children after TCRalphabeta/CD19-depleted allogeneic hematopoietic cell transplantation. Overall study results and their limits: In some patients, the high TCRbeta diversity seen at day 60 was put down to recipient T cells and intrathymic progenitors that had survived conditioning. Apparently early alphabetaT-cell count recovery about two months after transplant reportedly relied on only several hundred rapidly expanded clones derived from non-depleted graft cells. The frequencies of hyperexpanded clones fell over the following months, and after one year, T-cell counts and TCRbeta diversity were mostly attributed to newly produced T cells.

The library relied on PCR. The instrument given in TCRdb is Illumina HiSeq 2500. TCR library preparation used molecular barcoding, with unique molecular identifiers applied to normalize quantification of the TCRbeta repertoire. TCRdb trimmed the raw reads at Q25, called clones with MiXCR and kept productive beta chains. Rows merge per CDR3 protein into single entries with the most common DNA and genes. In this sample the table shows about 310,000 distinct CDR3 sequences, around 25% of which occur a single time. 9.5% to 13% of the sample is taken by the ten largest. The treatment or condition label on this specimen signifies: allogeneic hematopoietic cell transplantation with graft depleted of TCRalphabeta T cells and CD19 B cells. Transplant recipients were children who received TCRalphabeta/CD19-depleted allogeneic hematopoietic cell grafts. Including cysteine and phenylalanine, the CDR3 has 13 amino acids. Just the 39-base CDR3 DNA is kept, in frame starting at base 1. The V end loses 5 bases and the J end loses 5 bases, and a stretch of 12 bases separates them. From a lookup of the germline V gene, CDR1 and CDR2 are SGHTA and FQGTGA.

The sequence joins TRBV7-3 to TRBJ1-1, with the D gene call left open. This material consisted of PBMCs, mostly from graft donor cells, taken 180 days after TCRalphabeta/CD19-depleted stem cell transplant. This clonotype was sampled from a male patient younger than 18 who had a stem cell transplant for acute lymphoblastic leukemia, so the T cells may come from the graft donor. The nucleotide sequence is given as TGTGCCAGCAGCATTTCGGACGGGACTGAAGCTTTCTTT. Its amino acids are CASSISDGTEAFF. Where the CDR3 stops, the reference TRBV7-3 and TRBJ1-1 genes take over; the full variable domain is GAGVSQTPSNKVTEKGKYVELRCDPISGHTALYWYRQSLGQGPEFLIYFQGTGAADDSGLPNDRFFAVRPEGSVSTLKIQRTERGDSAVYLCASSISDGTEAFFGQGTRLTVV.